The 20 T cell receptor beta chains below come from one sample, sequenced in a study of CD8 T cells in ankylosing spondylitis. TCRdb reprocessed the 5' RACE reads with MiXCR, giving one entry per CDR3 protein. The sample lists 200,000 to 300,000 distinct CDR3 sequences, 20% to 30% occurring once. The sample taken for sequencing was blood, either unsorted or a sorted T cell fraction (not recorded which). These receptors all come from a male donor with ankylosing spondylitis or in good health (not recorded which).

The chain recombines TRBV29-1 with TRBJ2-7; D possibly corresponds to TRBD2 (5 bases). Germline V gene lookup returns CDR1 SQVTM and CDR2 ANQGSEA. Trimming took off 7 bases at V and 3 bases at J, with 13 bases between the two ends. This CDR3 region has 12 residues. This chain's CDR3 is CSGGPGYYEQYF. For the CDR3, the DNA is TGCAGCGGAGGGCCAGGCTACTACGAGCAGTACTTC.

The chain couples TRBV7-2 to TRBJ2-1; D gene uncertain. The germline V gene encodes CDR1 SGHTA and CDR2 FQGNSA. V shed 6 bases and J shed 2 bases, with 17 bases lying between them. The CDR3 runs to 16 residues. CDR3 loop: CASRSGPPPPYNEQFF. As DNA, the CDR3 is TGTGCCAGCAGGTCGGGCCCGCCCCCTCCCTACAATGAGCAGTTCTTC. The variable domain in full, with the rest retrieved from reference TRBV7-2 and TRBJ2-1, is GAGVSQSPSNKVTEKGKDVELRCDPISGHTALYWYRQSLGQGLEFLIYFQGNSAPDKSGLPSDRFSAERTGGSVSTLTIQRTQQEDSAVYLCASRSGPPPPYNEQFFGPGTRLTVL.

The CDR3 DNA sequence: TGTGCCACCAGTGCCGAGACGAACACCTACAATGAGCAGTTCTTC. Translating gives CATSAETNTYNEQFF. The chain carries TRBV24-1 and TRBJ2-1, with unresolved D. Germline assignment: CDR1 KGHDR and CDR2 SFDVKD. V shed 5 bases and J shed 2 bases, with 12 bases lying between them. This CDR3 is built from 15 residues.

This sequence joins TRBV11-2 and TRBJ2-5; TRBD1 or TRBD2 may be the D gene (5 bases each). Deletions cut 0 bases from V and 5 bases from J, with 13 bases between. This CDR3 has 15 amino acids. Germline-derived CDR1 and CDR2 are SGHAT and FQNNGV. The CDR3 sequence is CASSLDMGVVETQYF. In DNA form, the CDR3 reads TGTGCCAGCAGCTTAGATATGGGGGTGGTGGAGACCCAGTACTTC.

This clonotype has ten or more counts. The chain has TRBV20-1 and TRBJ1-1, with D unresolved. This CDR3 contains 15 residues. V was cut by 3 bases and J by 1 base, with 15 bases left in between. Germline-derived CDR1 and CDR2 are DFQATT and SNEGSKA (reference sequence). The DNA of the CDR3 is TGCAGTGCTAGGGTCTTTGGCGGATCGAACACTGAAGCTTTCTTT. Its protein product is CSARVFGGSNTEAFF.

In this sample, this clonotype turned up a few times. J is TRBJ2-7 and V is TRBV20-1, with TRBD1 matching over 10 bases. The V gene's germline CDR1 is DFQATT and CDR2 SNEGSKA (reference sequence). The CDR3 loop spans 15 amino acids. The V gene end was trimmed by 5 bases and the J gene end by 1 base; junction bases not matched to a gene: 8. The CDR3 coding sequence is TGCAGTGCTCAGGAAGGGGACAGGGGTTCCTACGAGCAGTACTTC. Translation: CSAQEGDRGSYEQYF.

Ten or more counts support this clonotype. The gene calls are TRBV20-1 and TRBJ2-1; the match to TRBD1 covers 9 bases. Per germline, CDR1 DFQATT and CDR2 SNEGSKA (reference sequence). V lost 5 bases, J lost 1 base, and 6 bases stayed unmatched. CDR3 size: 15 residues. The CDR3 here is CSAETGTGSYNEQFF. The CDR3 coding sequence is TGCAGTGCTGAGACTGGGACAGGGTCCTACAATGAGCAGTTCTTC.

The J gene is TRBJ2-1, the V gene TRBV20-1, with 8 bases matching TRBD2. The CDR3 runs to 14 residues. Germline V gene lookup returns CDR1 DFQATT and CDR2 SNEGSKA (reference sequence). V trimming: 6 bases; J trimming: 4 bases; junction bases outside the gene matches: 8. CDR3 protein: CSAQSGGIYNEQFF. The DNA for the CDR3 is TGCAGTGCCCAGAGCGGGGGAATATACAATGAGCAGTTCTTC.

This chain links TRBV15 with TRBJ2-7; 7 nucleotides align to TRBD1. V lost 0 bases to trimming and J lost 2 bases; unmatched junction nucleotides: 7. CDR1 is LNHNV and CDR2 is YYDKDF in the germline V gene (reference sequence). This CDR3 is 16 amino acids long. Here the CDR3 reads CATSRDLDRVAYEQYF. The DNA of the CDR3 is TGTGCCACCAGCAGAGATCTCGACAGGGTGGCCTACGAGCAGTACTTC.

The chain combines TRBV7-2 with TRBJ2-1; 7 positions agree with TRBD2. V was clipped by 1 base and J by 8 bases; unmatched bases: 2. The CDR3 loop spans 13 amino acids. The germline gives CDR1 SGHTA, CDR2 FQGNSA. The CDR3 DNA reads as TGTGCCAGCAGCTTAGAGCGGGGCGATGAGCAGTTCTTC. Protein product: CASSLERGDEQFF.

This clonotype has more than one count but fewer than ten. The gene calls are TRBV12-3 or TRBV12-4 and TRBJ1-1; 7 bases agree with TRBD1. This CDR3 is built from 12 residues. The V and J ends lost 8 bases and 5 bases, in that order; junction bases with no gene match: 5. As DNA, the CDR3 is TGTGCCAGCTCCGCGGACAGGACTGAAGCTTTCTTT. This codes for CASSADRTEAFF.

The gene calls are TRBV9 and TRBJ2-7, with D unclear. V gave up 1 base and J gave up 6 bases, with 11 bases separating them. The germline CDR1 and CDR2 sequences are SGDLS and YYNGEE. This CDR3 is 13 amino acids long. The CDR3 nucleotides are TGTGCCAGCAGCGTACCCCCCTCCGTCGAGCAGTACTTC. It codes for CASSVPPSVEQYF. Combining the CDR3 with reference TRBV9 and TRBJ2-7 gives the whole variable domain DSGVTQTPKHLITATGQRVTLRCSPRSGDLSVYWYQQSLDQGLQFLIQYYNGEERAKGNILERFSAQQFPDLHSELNLSSLELGDSALYFCASSVPPSVEQYFGPGTRLTVT.

In nucleotides, the CDR3 is TGCAGTGCTGGAGGTACAGATACGCAGTATTTT. Translated: CSAGGTDTQYF. The chain has TRBV20-1 and TRBJ2-3; D may be TRBD2 (5 bases). The CDR3 length is 11 residues. The germline CDR1 and CDR2 sequences are DFQATT and SNEGSKA (reference sequence). V was shortened by 5 bases and J by 3 bases, with 6 bases between the two germline ends.

This clonotype has ten or more counts. J is TRBJ2-1 and V is TRBV10-3; D remains unclear. From germline, CDR1 is ENHRY and CDR2 SYGVKD. Trimming removed 2 bases from V and 11 bases from J, with 16 bases in between. This CDR3 region has 14 residues. The CDR3 protein is CAISEHANPGKQFF. The CDR3 coding sequence is TGTGCCATCAGTGAGCACGCTAACCCTGGAAAGCAGTTCTTC.

This clonotype was recorded many times. The chain couples TRBV12-3 or TRBV12-4 to TRBJ2-7, with 10 positions matching TRBD1. With V trimmed by 8 bases and J by 5 bases, 9 bases remained unmatched. The CDR3 is 14 amino acids. Here the CDR3 reads CASLRGQGRDEQYF. As DNA, the CDR3 is TGTGCCAGCTTGAGGGGACAGGGGCGAGACGAGCAGTACTTC.

This clonotype showed up many times. The V call is TRBV4-1, the J call TRBJ1-2, with D perhaps TRBD1 (5 bases). The germline V and J ends were trimmed by 10 bases and 4 bases, with 16 bases remaining between them. The germline CDR1 and CDR2 sequences are MGHRA and YSYEKL. The CDR3 sequence is 13 residues long. CDR3 in amino acids: CATRGSGVYGYTF. CDR3 DNA: TGCGCCACCCGGGGGAGCGGCGTCTATGGCTACACCTTC.

This clonotype was found a few times. This chain joins TRBV29-1 and TRBJ2-1; perhaps TRBD1 as D (5 bases). Germline lookup yields CDR1 SQVTM and CDR2 ANQGSEA. Trimming took off 6 bases at V and 6 bases at J, with 18 bases between the two ends. CDR3 length equals 14 residues. CDR3 loop: CSVAPRAISNEQFF. In nucleotides, the CDR3 is TGCAGCGTGGCCCCCAGGGCTATCTCCAATGAGCAGTTCTTC.

The chain links TRBV5-1 to TRBJ2-7; 11 positions match TRBD2. There are 15 residues in the CDR3. The V gene end was trimmed by 4 bases and the J gene end by 3 bases; junction bases not matched to a gene: 6. CDR1 and CDR2 from the germline V gene are SGHRS and YFSETQ. The CDR3 region has the DNA TGCGCCAGCAGCCCGGGACTAGCGGCGATCTACGAGCAGTACTTC. This encodes CASSPGLAAIYEQYF. The complete variable domain, with remaining parts taken from reference TRBV5-1 and TRBJ2-7, reads KAGVTQTPRYLIKTRGQQVTLSCSPISGHRSVSWYQQTPGQGLQFLFEYFSETQRNKGNFPGRFSGRQFSNSRSEMNVSTLELGDSALYLCASSPGLAAIYEQYFGPGTRLTVT.

This clonotype was observed a few times. The chain combines TRBV20-1 with TRBJ2-1; a weak D match, TRBD2 (5 bases). The length of the CDR3 is 11 residues. The germline V gene encodes CDR1 DFQATT and CDR2 SNEGSKA (reference sequence). Trimming took off 2 bases at V and 9 bases at J, with 8 bases between the two ends. The CDR3 loop is CSARRRSEQFF. The CDR3 DNA follows: TGCAGTGCTAGAAGGAGGAGTGAGCAGTTCTTC.

Only a few counts were recorded for this clonotype. The V call is TRBV11-2, the J call TRBJ2-2, with D hard to call. Trimming took off 7 bases at V and 1 base at J, with 13 bases between the two ends. The CDR3 is 15 residues long. The germline gives CDR1 SGHAT, CDR2 FQNNGV. CDR3: CASTPWAGNTGELFF. CDR3 in DNA: TGTGCCAGCACCCCATGGGCCGGGAACACCGGGGAGCTGTTTTTT.